A single sample is the source of the 7 T cell receptor beta chains below, sequenced in a study of CXCR3-negative and CXCR3-positive naive CD8 T cells. Study outcomes and limitations: Naive CXCR3-positive cells had TRB CDR3s more hydrophobic than those of CXCR3-negative naive cells.

Via 5' RACE with UMI labels, TRB cDNA libraries were prepared. TCRdb derives one entry per CDR3 protein from the 5' RACE reads, leaving out DNA. Its table lists some 120,000 distinct CDR3 sequences. The antigens of these receptors remain unknown. What was sequenced was naive CXCR3+ CD8+ T cells from blood. The sample's subset: CD45RO-CCR7+CD27+CD95- naive CD8+ T cells expressing CXCR3 (TNR3+). These receptors all come from a human donor in good health. Some clones in this sample may be carry-over from other donors' samples.

The CDR3 spells CSANPGGETQYF. This chain links TRBV20-1 with TRBJ2-5; the D call of TRBD1 rests on TCRdb alone, since no DNA is present to check it. Per the germline V gene, CDR1 is DFQATT and CDR2 is SNEGSKA (reference sequence). The CDR3 is made up of 12 amino acids.

The V call is TRBV7-9, the J call TRBJ1-2; there is no DNA to check the TCRdb D call of TRBD1. The CDR3 is 15 amino acids. The germline CDR1 and CDR2 sequences are SEHNR and FQNEAQ (reference sequence). Here the CDR3 reads CASSHPGGQSYGYTF.

The rearrangement joins TRBV29-1 to TRBJ1-2; TCRdb picks TRBD1, but there is no DNA to check that call. Germline V gene sequence: CDR1 SQVTM, CDR2 ANQGSEA. The CDR3 runs 13 residues. The CDR3 protein is CSVERWDQYGYTF.

CDR3 loop: CASSHRTGTLEQYF. This sequence joins TRBV4-1 and TRBJ2-7; TCRdb calls TRBD1, which cannot be checked without DNA. CDR3 size: 14 residues. The germline V gene has CDR1 MGHRA and CDR2 YSYEKL.

The chain combines TRBV29-1 with TRBJ1-2; the TRBD1 assignment by TCRdb is unverifiable without DNA. Germline loops: CDR1 SQVTM, CDR2 ANQGSEA. The CDR3 runs 14 residues. CDR3: CSVEGWGYYYGYTF.

This CDR3 reads CASSQGRGYEQYF. The gene calls are TRBV2 and TRBJ2-7; no DNA is available, so the TRBD2 call from TCRdb remains unchecked. Germline CDR1 is SNHLY and CDR2 is FYNNEI. This CDR3 spans 13 amino acids.

V usage is TRBV7-9 and J usage is TRBJ2-7; TCRdb gives TRBD1 as the D gene, but with no DNA this cannot be confirmed. The CDR3 extends over 13 amino acids. Germline V gene data show CDR1 as SEHNR and CDR2 as FQNEAQ (reference sequence). This CDR3 is CASTPGPGNEQYF.